The rows below give T cell receptor beta chains drawn from one sample of a study of blood T cells in healthy people across ages. TCRdb ran MiXCR on the 5' RACE reads and lists one entry per CDR3 protein. The data show approximately 1,000,000 distinct CDR3 sequences, 40% to 50% seen once. The sequencing input was blood. The receptors shown here come from a woman aged 55-70 years in good health. The CDR3 runs from the conserved cysteine through the conserved F or W.

CAGGSGTVGELFF TRBJ2-2 TRBV12-3/TRBV12-4
CASSQSGTAHYEQYF NA TRBV6-1
CASSAYTDTQYF TRBJ2-3 TRBV9
CAGSSTNEKLFF TRBJ1-4 TRBV28
CASSLAGENTDTQYF TRBJ2-3 TRBV28
CASTKVRDYTGELFF TRBJ2-2 TRBV10-2
CASSLPHGSRHQETQYF TRBJ2-5 TRBV12-3/TRBV12-4
CATSDFPSGTNYNEQFF TRBJ2-1 TRBV24-1
CASSLNPTGFDEQYF TRBJ2-7 TRBV27
CASSTTSGRNPHEQYF TRBJ2-7 TRBV3-1
CSVSAGTGSNTEAFF TRBJ1-1 TRBV29-1
CASSLALRSVSVPRDTQYF TRBJ2-3 TRBV7-9
CASTQRGQETQYF TRBJ2-5 TRBV21-1
CASSFGGRYNEQFF TRBJ2-1 TRBV12-3/TRBV12-4
CSANIAGLDPNEQFF TRBJ2-1 TRBV20-1
CSAGLAGGIAKNIQYF TRBJ2-4 TRBV20-1
CASRTTGLDLFGELFF TRBJ2-2 TRBV11-1
CSVAPGNYGYTF TRBJ1-2 TRBV29-1
CASDPRDRRMYEQYF TRBJ2-7 TRBV12-5
CASIGGLGGPYEQYF TRBJ2-7 TRBV6-1
CASSQTKRDYNEQFF TRBJ2-1 TRBV4-2
CATSDTRTSGSKDTQYF TRBJ2-3 TRBV24-1
CASSFKGGTEAFF TRBJ1-1 TRBV27
CASSKRGGLHNEQFF TRBJ2-1 TRBV7-6
CASHRGQVYEQYF TRBJ2-7 TRBV6-5
CASSSLLGLAGNEQFF TRBJ2-1 TRBV7-9
CASSQDVPAGLLDTGELFF TRBJ2-2 TRBV4-2
CASSPTGKGYDEQYF TRBJ2-7 TRBV28
CVSSSGSFGYEQFF TRBJ2-1 TRBV11-1
CAWSGSSGIRNEQFF TRBJ2-1 TRBV30
CASSVERDSDSPLHF TRBJ1-6 TRBV18
CAWSWGANYGYTF TRBJ1-2 TRBV30
CASRSTGVHEQYF NA TRBV5-1
CASRQSLNQPQHF TRBJ1-5 TRBV6-2/TRBV6-3
CASSLALGETSYGYTF TRBJ1-2 TRBV5-1
CASITSGTPHGEQYF TRBJ2-7 TRBV6-1
CASSLGGRGAFF TRBJ1-1 TRBV27
CSVSDKGPFYGYTF TRBJ1-2 TRBV29-1
CASSMDKREQYF TRBJ2-4 TRBV7-9
CASSNGQGNEYNEQYF TRBJ2-5 TRBV28
CASSHILTDTQYF TRBJ2-3 TRBV4-1
CASSDWTDDYEQYF TRBJ2-7 TRBV2
CASSPMMGFLNNEQFF TRBJ2-1 TRBV18
CATSDGESPNEQFF TRBJ2-1 TRBV24-1
CASSPRGRTGHYNEQFF TRBJ2-1 TRBV13
CASSKGLGGSEQFF TRBJ2-1 TRBV6-1
CSARRDSSYNEQFF TRBJ2-1 TRBV20-1
CASRKTGTSGRRPDTQYF TRBJ2-3 TRBV27
CAITSAGIGSYEQYF TRBJ2-7 TRBV10-3
CSAPTQGAGYGYTF TRBJ1-2 TRBV20-1
CSARGGSNSPLHF TRBJ1-6 TRBV20-1
CASSWTGYQETQYF TRBJ2-5 TRBV11-1
CASSPGDRTPWDTRYF TRBJ2-3 TRBV12-3/TRBV12-4